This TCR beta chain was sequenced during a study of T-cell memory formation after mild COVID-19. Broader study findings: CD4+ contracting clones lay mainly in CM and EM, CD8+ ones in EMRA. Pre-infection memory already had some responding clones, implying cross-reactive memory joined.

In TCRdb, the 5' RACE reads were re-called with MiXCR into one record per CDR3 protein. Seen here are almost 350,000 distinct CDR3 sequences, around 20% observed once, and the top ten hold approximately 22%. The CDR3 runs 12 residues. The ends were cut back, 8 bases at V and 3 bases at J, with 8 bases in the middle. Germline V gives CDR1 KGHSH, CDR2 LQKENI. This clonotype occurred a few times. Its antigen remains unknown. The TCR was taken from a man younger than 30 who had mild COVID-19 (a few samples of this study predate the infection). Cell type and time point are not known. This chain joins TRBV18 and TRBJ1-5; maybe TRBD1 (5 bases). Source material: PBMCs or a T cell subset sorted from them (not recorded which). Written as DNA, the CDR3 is TGTGCCAGCCGACAGACCAATCAGCCCCAGCATTTT. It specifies CASRQTNQPQHF.